A selection of T cell receptor beta chains follows, all from one sample in a study of shared clonotypes between healthy human individuals. Here immunoSEQ multiplex PCR was the method, and the copy in TCRdb shows in-frame clones only, minus some. The table shows 2,500,000 or so clones, with 80% to 95% occurring only once. Sequencing input: naive CD4+ T cells from PBMCs. These receptors came from a man between 18 and 29 years old in good health. Some clones in this sample may be carry-over from other donors' samples. Both conserved end residues are part of each CDR3. Each record gives: J gene, D gene, V gene, clone size, CDR3 protein, CDR3 DNA. The D gene is left open where the match is weak. Size is stated for part of the rows, as once, few or many counts, or as a class when the clone is expanded.

TRBJ2-2	TRBD2	TRBV9	.	CASSVSGTSGRGGELFF	TGTGCCAGCAGCGTATCCGGGACTAGCGGGAGAGGTGGGGAGCTGTTTTTT
TRBJ2-5	TRBD2	TRBV5-1	few	CASSLATSGQETQYF	TGCGCCAGCAGCTTGGCTACTAGCGGACAAGAGACCCAGTACTTC
TRBJ2-2	.	TRBV5-4	.	CASTRSRPNTGELFF	TGTGCCAGCACGCGTTCCAGACCGAACACCGGGGAGCTGTTTTTT
TRBJ2-1	TRBD2	TRBV5-1	once	CASKAGGVYNEQFF	TGCGCCAGCAAGGCGGGAGGGGTCTACAATGAGCAGTTCTTC
TRBJ1-5	.	TRBV5-8	.	CASSLVGGNQPQHF	TGTGCCAGCAGCTTGGTCGGGGGCAATCAGCCCCAGCATTTT
TRBJ2-5	.	TRBV7-6	.	CASSSQTPETQYF	TGTGCCAGCAGCTCTCAAACCCCAGAGACCCAGTACTTC
TRBJ2-7	.	TRBV28	.	CASSLSRRGSWALVYEQYF	TGTGCCAGCAGTCTCTCCCGGAGGGGTAGCTGGGCCTTGGTGTACGAGCAGTACTTC
TRBJ1-2	.	TRBV19	.	CASSPSDRLPGGYTF	TGTGCCAGTTCTCCTTCAGACAGGCTGCCTGGTGGCTACACCTTC
TRBJ1-2	.	TRBV5-6	.	CASSQGQPSNYGYTF	TGTGCCAGCAGCCAAGGACAGCCTTCTAACTATGGCTACACCTTC
TRBJ2-5	.	TRBV5-1	.	CASIDQETQYF	TGCGCCAGCATCGACCAAGAGACCCAGTACTTC
TRBJ1-5	.	TRBV28	.	CASSQWGGGGNQPQHF	TGTGCCAGCAGCCAGTGGGGCGGGGGCGGCAATCAGCCCCAGCATTTT
TRBJ1-2	.	TRBV27	.	CASRRSSGSLAYGYTF	TGTGCCAGCAGGAGGTCTTCCGGGTCTTTGGCCTATGGCTACACCTTC
TRBJ1-1	.	TRBV20-1	few	CSASLDREAFF	TGCAGTGCAAGCCTTGACCGTGAAGCTTTCTTT
TRBJ1-1	.	TRBV6-4	.	CASSGERGTEAFF	TGTGCCAGCAGTGGGGAAAGGGGCACTGAAGCTTTCTTT